This T cell receptor beta chain was retrieved from a study of blood T cells in healthy people across ages. A sample-barcoded 5' primer and a J-beta primer mix were used in a second PCR of roughly 7 to 11 cycles. The template-switch adaptor, which had 12 random nucleotides, put a tag on each cDNA molecule. MiXCR was run by TCRdb on the 5' RACE reads, yielding one entry per CDR3 protein. This table holds approximately 1,700,000 distinct CDR3 sequences, 39% found once. This clonotype was found a few times. The V and J ends lost 2 bases and 1 base, in that order; junction bases with no gene match: 8. The CDR3 consists of 17 residues. From germline, CDR1 is MNHNY and CDR2 SVGAGI (reference sequence).

The source material was blood. The gene calls are TRBV6-6 and TRBJ2-1; TRBD1 matches 7 bases. This TCR was sampled from a human donor in good health. The CDR3 spells CASSYEAGTASYNEQFF. CDR3 nucleotide sequence: TGTGCCAGCAGTTACGAGGCCGGGACAGCTTCCTACAATGAGCAGTTCTTC.